Below are 19 T cell receptor beta chains sequenced from a single sample in a study of blood T cell repertoires in COVID-19 (TCRdb year 2020). Receptor libraries were prepared by the immunoSEQ multiplex PCR assay. TCRdb re-hosts the immuneACCESS table, in-frame sequences only. Its copies lack some clones; in the studies checked, an unresolved V gene accounts for under half of them, and the cause for the rest is not known. The sample data list around 71,000 clones, and about four fifths of these were observed just once. Of the sample, around 27% is held by the ten largest clones. Sequenced material: peripheral blood. Every receptor here comes from a woman aged 80 or over with active or convalescent COVID-19.

The chain recombines TRBV5-4 with TRBJ2-3, with TRBD1 matching 7 bases. V lost 3 bases, J lost 1 base, and 5 bases stayed unmatched. The CDR3 has 15 residues. The germline V gene has CDR1 SGHNT and CDR2 YYREEE (reference sequence). The CDR3: CASSWDSSRTDTQYF. DNA for the CDR3: TGTGCCAGCAGCTGGGACAGCTCCCGCACAGATACGCAGTATTTT.

J is TRBJ2-5 and V is TRBV9, with TRBD1 identical over 7 bases. The CDR3 is 13 residues long. J lost 2 bases, V lost 4 bases, and 2 bases had no gene match. CDR1 and CDR2 from the germline V gene are SGDLS and YYNGEE. CDR3 amino acids: CASSSGQQETQYF. For the CDR3, the DNA is TGTGCCAGCAGCTCGGGACAGCAAGAGACCCAGTACTTC.

Here the CDR3 DNA reads TGTGCCAGCAGCCCGACAGGGGGGTATGGCTACACCTTC. It yields the protein CASSPTGGYGYTF. This chain links TRBV7-2 with TRBJ1-2; 9 bases match TRBD1. Germline lookup yields CDR1 SGHTA and CDR2 FQGNSA. The CDR3 consists of 13 residues. The trim removed 5 bases at V and 5 bases at J, leaving 3 bases unmatched.

Only one count was recorded for this clone. CDR3 nucleotide sequence: TGTGCCACCAGCGGCAAGGGACAAAACTACAATGAGCAGTTCTTC. This encodes CATSGKGQNYNEQFF. The chain has TRBV15 and TRBJ2-1, with a tentative D call TRBD1 (6 bases). V lost 5 bases, J lost 3 bases, and 14 bases lay in between. Looked up from germline, CDR1 is LNHNV and CDR2 is YYDKDF (reference sequence). The length of the CDR3 is 15 residues.

The chain links TRBV19 to TRBJ1-2; 7 bases are a match to TRBD1. The length of the CDR3 is 13 residues. Germline CDR1 and CDR2: LNHDA and SQIVND (reference sequence). J was trimmed by 6 bases and V by 9 bases; bases with no gene match: 10. The CDR3 region is CASQDRVNNGYTF. CDR3 nucleotides: TGTGCCAGCCAAGACAGGGTGAACAATGGCTACACCTTC.

J is TRBJ1-1 and V is TRBV29-1, with TRBD1 as a possible D gene (5 bases). Trimming took off 4 bases at V and 1 base at J, with 13 bases between the two ends. This CDR3 is 14 amino acids long. Germline CDR1 SQVTM, CDR2 ANQGSEA. CDR3 sequence: CSVAISTANTEAFF. CDR3 in DNA: TGCAGCGTTGCAATTTCGACAGCGAACACTGAAGCTTTCTTT.

This clone has a single count. The chain joins TRBV9 to TRBJ2-1, with 8 bases lining up with TRBD2. CDR3 length: 15 amino acids. The V segment lost 3 bases and the J segment 8 bases; nucleotides outside the gene matches: 10. In germline, CDR1 is SGDLS, CDR2 YYNGEE. The CDR3 nucleotides are TGTGCCAGCAGCGGACTAGCGACCGGGCTGGATGAGCAGTTCTTC. Translating it yields CASSGLATGLDEQFF.

The V call is TRBV7-8, the J call TRBJ2-1, with a possible D match to TRBD1 (5 bases). Germline CDR1 SGHVS, CDR2 FQNEAQ. The CDR3 is 15 residues long. With 1 base removed from V and 3 bases from J, the gap between germline ends came to 10 bases. The CDR3 sequence is CASSLGGRVYNEQFF. The CDR3 nucleotides read TGTGCCAGCAGCTTAGGGGGCAGGGTCTACAATGAGCAGTTCTTC.

This clone came up once. This chain links TRBV28 with TRBJ1-4; maybe TRBD1 (5 bases). The V end was cut by 1 base, the J end by 0 bases, with 18 bases between. The CDR3 spans 19 residues. Germline CDR1 MDHEN, CDR2 SYDVKM. The CDR3 nucleotides are TGTGCCAGCAGTTTATCCCCAGGGCCCCGCGGTGCAACTAATGAAAAACTGTTTTTT. The encoded protein is CASSLSPGPRGATNEKLFF. Based on the CDR3 plus reference TRBV28 and TRBJ1-4, the full variable domain is DVKVTQSSRYLVKRTGEKVFLECVQDMDHENMFWYRQDPGLGLRLIYFSYDVKMKEKGDIPEGYSVSREKKERFSLILESASTNQTSMYLCASSLSPGPRGATNEKLFFGSGTQLSVL.

This clone was detected only a few times. The V gene is TRBV10-1, the J gene TRBJ2-7, with a possible D match to TRBD1 (5 bases). Germline CDR1 and CDR2: WNHNN and SYGVQD (reference sequence). This CDR3 is built from 14 residues. V was clipped by 7 bases and J by 2 bases, with 15 bases between them. In nucleotides, the CDR3 is TGCGCCAGCAATACACAGGCGCCTACCTACGAGCAGTACTTC. This encodes CASNTQAPTYEQYF.

The rearrangement uses TRBV5-1 and TRBJ1-2, with D maybe TRBD1 (5 bases). The CDR3 is made up of 13 amino acids. V was pared by 7 bases and J by 4 bases, with 14 bases between. Germline assignment: CDR1 SGHRS and CDR2 YFSETQ. The CDR3 region has the DNA TGCGCCAGCTCTATCCAGGGTGGCTATGGCTACACCTTC. The encoded protein is CASSIQGGYGYTF.

This chain joins TRBV3-1 (or the pseudogene TRBV3-2) and TRBJ2-3; 9 bases are a match to TRBD2. Looked up from germline, CDR1 is LGHDT and CDR2 is YNNKEL (reference sequence). V dropped 0 bases and J dropped 5; count of bases not matched to a gene: 0. There are 14 residues in the CDR3. The CDR3 reads CASSQDSGGDTQYF. For the CDR3, the DNA is TGTGCCAGCAGCCAAGATAGCGGGGGAGATACGCAGTATTTT.

The V gene is TRBV10-2, the J gene TRBJ2-1, with 13 bases that match TRBD2. Germline values: CDR1 WSHSY, CDR2 SAAADI. After removal of 6 bases from V and 7 bases from J, the junction contained 0 bases not matched to a gene. The CDR3 consists of 13 residues. The CDR3 protein is CASRGLAGNEQFF. For the CDR3, the DNA is TGCGCCAGCAGGGGACTAGCGGGGAATGAGCAGTTCTTC.

The CDR3 is CASSSQGLADTQYF. The CDR3 DNA follows: TGTGCCAGCAGCTCTCAAGGACTAGCAGATACGCAGTATTTT. The rearrangement joins TRBV7-2 to TRBJ2-3, with TRBD2 matching over 7 bases. Losses at the gene ends were 4 bases for V and 4 bases for J; bases not matched to a gene: 5. This CDR3 region has 14 residues. The germline V gene encodes CDR1 SGHTA and CDR2 FQGNSA.

The chain has TRBV10-2 and TRBJ2-7; possibly TRBD2 for D (5 bases). V dropped 0 bases and J dropped 10 bases, with 13 bases sitting between them. The germline V gene encodes CDR1 WSHSY and CDR2 SAAADI. The CDR3 is made up of 13 amino acids. CDR3 in DNA: TGCGCCAGCAGTGAGTCGAGCGGCTCGGGACAGTACTTC. This sequence encodes CASSESSGSGQYF.

This clone was seen a single time. The chain combines TRBV18 with TRBJ1-2, with a tentative D call TRBD1 (5 bases). CDR1 KGHSH and CDR2 LQKENI come from the germline V gene. V lost 1 base and J 3 bases, leaving 9 bases between the germline ends. The CDR3 sequence is 14 residues long. CDR3 DNA sequence: TGTGCCAGCTCACCACGCGGGGCTGACTATGGCTACACCTTC. This sequence encodes CASSPRGADYGYTF.

As regards this clone: The junction and the germline gene differ at one end; a read error may be behind it. This chain links TRBV15 with TRBJ2-5; perhaps TRBD1 as D (5 bases). The CDR3 sequence is 16 residues long. CDR1 and CDR2 (germline): LNHNV, YYDKDF (reference sequence). CDR3 in DNA: TGTGCCACCAGCCACGGAGACAGATCGAGACAAGAGGCCCAGTACTTC. Protein sequence: CATSHGDRSRQEAQYF.

The chain links TRBV6-5 to TRBJ2-1; TRBD1 matches at 9 bases. Per the germline V gene, CDR1 is MNHEY and CDR2 is SVGAGI. The V segment lost 7 bases and the J segment 7 bases; nucleotides outside the gene matches: 5. The CDR3 contains 13 residues. The CDR3 region is CASTTDRGNEQFF. CDR3 bases: TGTGCCAGCACTACGGACAGGGGAAATGAGCAGTTCTTC.

V usage is TRBV7-2 and J usage is TRBJ1-1, with 7 bases aligning to TRBD1. Germline-derived CDR1 and CDR2 are SGHTA and FQGNSA. The junction had 3 bases not matched to a gene; V was cut back by 6 bases and J by 2 bases. The CDR3 totals 13 residues. The CDR3 is CASRSGGNTEAFF. As DNA, the CDR3 is TGTGCCAGCAGATCAGGGGGAAACACTGAAGCTTTCTTT.